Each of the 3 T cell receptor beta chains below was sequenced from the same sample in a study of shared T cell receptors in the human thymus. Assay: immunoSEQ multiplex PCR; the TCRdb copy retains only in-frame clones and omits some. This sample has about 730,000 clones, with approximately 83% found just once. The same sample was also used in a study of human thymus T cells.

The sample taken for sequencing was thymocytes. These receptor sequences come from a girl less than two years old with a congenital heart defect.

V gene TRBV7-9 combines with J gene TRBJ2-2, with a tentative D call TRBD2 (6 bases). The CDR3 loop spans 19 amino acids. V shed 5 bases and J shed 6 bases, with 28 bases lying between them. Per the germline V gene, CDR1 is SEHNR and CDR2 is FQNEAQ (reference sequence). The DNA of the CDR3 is TGTGCCAGCAGCGAGGAACAGGCGGGAAACCCCTCTAGGGCCGGGGAGCTGTTTTTT. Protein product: CASSEEQAGNPSRAGELFF.

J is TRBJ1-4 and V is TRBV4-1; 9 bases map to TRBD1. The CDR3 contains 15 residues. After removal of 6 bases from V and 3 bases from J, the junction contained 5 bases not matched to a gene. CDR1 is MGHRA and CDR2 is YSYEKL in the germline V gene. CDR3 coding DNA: TGCGCCAGCAGTTATCGGACAGGGGCTAATGAAAAACTGTTTTTT. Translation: CASSYRTGANEKLFF.

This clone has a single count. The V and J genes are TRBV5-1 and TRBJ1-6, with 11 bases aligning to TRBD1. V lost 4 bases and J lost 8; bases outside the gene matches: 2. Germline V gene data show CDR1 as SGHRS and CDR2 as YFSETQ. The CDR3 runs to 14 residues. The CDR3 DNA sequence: TGCGCCAGCAGCCGGACAGGGGGCGATTCACCCCTCCACTTT. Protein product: CASSRTGGDSPLHF.